The rows below give T cell receptor beta chains drawn from one sample of a study of blood T cell repertoires in COVID-19. TCRdb keeps only in-frame clones here, not all; method: immunoSEQ multiplex PCR. The table includes 250,000 to 300,000 clones, approximately 91% detected once. The specimen sequenced was peripheral blood. The receptors shown here come from a woman in her twenties or thirties with acute or convalescent COVID-19. CDR3s include the opening cysteine and the closing phenylalanine or tryptophan. A D gene is named only where the DNA matches it firmly. Some rows have no size entry. The others give once, few or many, or a class for an expanded clone.

CASSALAGGVYNEQFF TGTGCCAGCAGCGCCCTTGCGGGAGGAGTCTACAATGAGCAGTTCTTC . TRBD2 TRBJ2-1 TRBV7-2
CASSPRQGHTEAFF TGTGCCAGTAGTCCCCGGCAGGGGCACACTGAAGCTTTCTTT . . TRBJ1-1 TRBV19
CSVGPRQGAYEQYF TGCAGCGTTGGTCCCCGACAGGGGGCTTACGAGCAGTACTTC . TRBD1 TRBJ2-7 TRBV29-1
CASSSRTGGGTEAFF TGTGCCAGCAGCTCGCGGACAGGGGGTGGCACTGAAGCTTTCTTT once TRBD1 TRBJ1-1 TRBV2
CASSPPGQGVHEQYF TGCGCCAGCAGCCCACCTGGACAGGGGGTCCACGAGCAGTACTTC . TRBD1 TRBJ2-7 TRBV5-1
CASSSRLAGFSYNEQFF TGTGCCAGCAGCTCGCGACTAGCGGGGTTCTCGTACAATGAGCAGTTCTTC . TRBD2 TRBJ2-1 TRBV5-8
CSVGWAQGAATEAFF TGCAGCGTTGGGTGGGCCCAGGGGGCGGCCACTGAAGCTTTCTTT . TRBD1 TRBJ1-1 TRBV29-1
CASSPRGTSGRSSYNEQFF TGTGCCAGCAGCCCGAGGGGGACTAGCGGGAGGAGCTCCTACAATGAGCAGTTCTTC . TRBD2 TRBJ2-1 TRBV5-4
CASSQGGLAGYEQYF TGTGCCAGCAGCCAAGGGGGACTAGCGGGCTACGAGCAGTACTTC few TRBD2 TRBJ2-7 TRBV3-1/TRBV3-2
CASSFDRDYTEAFF TGTGCCAGCAGCTTCGACAGGGATTACACTGAAGCTTTCTTT . TRBD1 TRBJ1-1 TRBV7-6
CASSYSGTDSYEQYF TGTGCCAGCAGTTACTCCGGGACAGACTCCTACGAGCAGTACTTC . TRBD1 TRBJ2-7 TRBV6-5
CASSLDRGPNQPQHF TGTGCCAGCAGCTTGGACAGGGGGCCGAATCAGCCCCAGCATTTT . TRBD1 TRBJ1-5 TRBV6-5
CASSLDGNTEAFF TGTGCCAGCAGTTTAGACGGGAACACTGAAGCTTTCTTT few . TRBJ1-1 TRBV12-3/TRBV12-4